The clone carrying this T cell receptor (beta chain) has just a few counts. The data were obtained in a study of blood T cells in healthy people across ages. Germline CDR1 reads KGHSH; CDR2 reads LQKENI. With 3 bases clipped from V and 3 bases from J, the junction kept 4 bases outside the gene matches. The CDR3 contains 15 residues. With a J-beta primer mix and a sample-barcoded 5' primer, a second PCR ran roughly 6 to 11 cycles. TCRdb re-derived calls from the 5' RACE reads in MiXCR, one entry per CDR3 protein. The data show 750,000 to 1,000,000 distinct CDR3 sequences, under 35% seen once. The same specimen was also included in a second study, on T cells of mothers and their children.

This receptor was identified in a woman in her thirties or forties in good health. This chain connects TRBV18 to TRBJ2-2; the match to TRBD2 covers 7 bases. The sequenced sample consisted of blood. CDR3 in DNA: TGTGCCAGCTCACCGCGGGGGTCGGACACCGGGGAGCTGTTTTTT. Protein: CASSPRGSDTGELFF.